A single TCR beta chain is shown here with its context. This clonotype was found many times. Its antigen has not been determined. No much larger clone exists at a distance of one base, and base qualities are not known. V gives up 3 bases and J gives up 0 bases, and the segment between their germline ends measures 10 bases. The germline V gene gives CDR1 as KGHSH and CDR2 as LQKENI. The CDR3 starts with the cysteine, ends with the phenylalanine, and has 15 residues. Solely the CDR3 DNA is kept, with 45 bases framed from the first base. These data are taken from a study of CD8 T cells in ankylosing spondylitis (dated by TCRdb to 2015 to 2018). In the study overall: The study set out to find disease-linked TCR variants by profiling T cell receptor beta repertoires in ankylosing spondylitis patients and healthy donors. In total, the full study cohort was made up of 108 healthy donors and more than 20 ankylosing spondylitis patients. Peripheral blood samples were taken, and synovial fluid was additionally collected from ankylosing spondylitis patients.

Overall results and qualifications from the work: A TCR beta motif made up of 7 to 9 highly homologous amino acid variants appeared to be characteristic of blood from ankylosing spondylitis patients. In peripheral blood, the disease-linked clones were found at relatively low frequencies and had a CD8+ phenotype. Some of the motif variants had been reported before in the synovial fluid and blood of reactive arthritis patients, a finding that suggests common disease-initiation mechanisms. The disease-linked clones were reported as significantly enriched in matched synovial fluid samples from ankylosing spondylitis patients.

Data came from an Illumina HiSeq 2500. TCR beta libraries were prepared by quantitative 5'-RACE with molecular barcodes. The published analysis was carried out like this. A new computational method based on a probabilistic model of VDJ rearrangement was used to identify disease-linked TCR variants. The public reads were run again by TCRdb, first through fastp at Q25 and then through MiXCR, and only productive beta chains were kept. Entries that share a CDR3 protein sequence are merged under the most common genes and DNA. TCRdb's processing, not the authors', yielded these V and J calls. For this sample there are around 150,000 distinct CDR3 sequences; around 10% appear just once. The top ten hold roughly 4.3% of the sample.

Material for sequencing was blood, either unsorted or a sorted T cell fraction (not recorded which). The chain couples TRBV18 to TRBJ2-3; the D gene is perhaps TRBD1 or TRBD2, as each covers 5 bases. This clonotype was obtained from a female donor with ankylosing spondylitis or in good health (not recorded which). The nucleotide sequence reads as follows: TGTGCCAGCTCACCGTTCCGGGACAGCACAGATACGCAGTATTTT. The translation is CASSPFRDSTDTQYF.